This T cell receptor (beta chain) was retrieved from a study of T cell responses to AZD1222 COVID-19 vaccine. Notes on the study in general: The breadth and depth of Spike-specific TCRs increased once two AZD1222 doses had been given. Sampling that yielded the repertoires occurred only after the peak T cell response. Reportedly, nearly half of unique spike TCRs recognized epitopes outside B.1.351/B.1.1.7 mutations. Seropositive AZD1222 recipients at baseline numbered only 6 or 7.

This CDR3 is built from 13 residues. Per germline, CDR1 SGHRS and CDR2 YFSETQ. V was cut by 4 bases and J by 0 bases, with 5 bases left in between. As concerns this clone: Its specificity is unknown.

The repertoire was sequenced with immunoSEQ multiplex PCR; TCRdb's copy has only in-frame clones and lacks some. The sample has about 120,000 clones; around 90% are singletons. This TCR came from an adult who received the AZD1222 COVID-19 vaccine. J is TRBJ1-5 and V is TRBV5-1, with D uncertain. This specimen consisted of peripheral blood, obtained 28 days after the second AZD1222 dose. In DNA, the CDR3 is TGCGCCAGCAGCGCGGATAGCAATCAGCCCCAGCATTTT. Its translation is CASSADSNQPQHF.